The 21 T cell receptor beta chains below come from one sample, sequenced in a study of cytomegalovirus exposure and HLA in healthy donors. The PCR used 60 Vbeta and 13 Jbeta primers. Assay: immunoSEQ multiplex PCR; the TCRdb copy retains only in-frame clones and omits some. The sample shows 95,000 to 150,000 clones, 50% to 75% of them seen only once. The specimen was PBMCs. The receptors were gathered from a woman in her forties in good health and CMV-seropositive.

This clone has just a few counts. The V and J genes are TRBV27 and TRBJ2-3, with 7 nucleotides matching TRBD2. This CDR3 is 15 amino acids long. Germline V lookup: CDR1 MNHEY, CDR2 SMNVEV (reference sequence). The trim removed 3 bases at V and 2 bases at J, leaving 5 bases unmatched. The CDR3, as DNA: TGTGCCAGCAGTTTCTCTAGCGGTTACACAGATACGCAGTATTTT. Its protein is CASSFSSGYTDTQYF.

Here the CDR3 DNA reads TGTGCCAGTAGTAAGCCGGGACAGGGTGGTGTGGGAGAGCAGTACTTC. Its translation is CASSKPGQGGVGEQYF. The V gene is TRBV19, the J gene TRBJ2-7; 9 bases map to TRBD1. Germline V CDR1 and CDR2: LNHDA, SQIVND (reference sequence). With V trimmed by 4 bases and J by 7 bases, 14 bases remained unmatched. The CDR3 is 16 residues long.

In this sample, this clone turned up once. This sequence joins TRBV15 and TRBJ2-6; D may be TRBD2 (6 bases). There are 17 residues in the CDR3. Germline V gene sequence: CDR1 LNHNV, CDR2 YYDKDF (reference sequence). Trimming shortened V by 3 bases and J by 0 bases, and 12 bases separated the two germline ends. In DNA form, the CDR3 reads TGTGCCACCAGCAGGCGGGGCCATAGCTCTGGGGCCAACGTCCTGACTTTC. It encodes CATSRRGHSSGANVLTF.

The chain recombines TRBV7-8 with TRBJ1-5; 7 positions agree with TRBD1. J was trimmed by 0 bases and V by 1 base; bases with no gene match: 0. The CDR3 is 15 amino acids. Per the germline V gene, CDR1 is SGHVS and CDR2 is FQNEAQ. CDR3 in amino acids: CASSLGQGSNQPQHF. The CDR3 bases are TGTGCCAGCAGCTTAGGACAGGGTAGCAATCAGCCCCAGCATTTT.

J is TRBJ1-1 and V is TRBV7-9; possibly TRBD1 for D (5 bases). V lost 5 bases and J 6 bases, leaving 13 bases between the germline ends. This CDR3 contains 13 residues. Germline V gene lookup returns CDR1 SEHNR and CDR2 FQNEAQ (reference sequence). Here the CDR3 DNA reads TGTGCCAGCAGCCGGCGGGACGGAGCTGAAGCTTTCTTT. It specifies CASSRRDGAEAFF. The full variable domain, its missing parts supplied by reference TRBV7-9 and TRBJ1-1, is DTGVSQNPRHKITKRGQNVTFRCDPISEHNRLYWYRQTLGQGPEFLTYFQNEAQLEKSRLLSDRFSAERPKGSFSTLEIQRTEQGDSAMYLCASSRRDGAEAFFGQGTRLTVV.

This clone was counted between two and nine times. J is TRBJ2-3 and V is TRBV15; D unclear. Germline values: CDR1 LNHNV, CDR2 YYDKDF (reference sequence). Trimming took 1 base from V and 1 from J, leaving 3 bases between them. The CDR3 contains 13 residues. Here the CDR3 reads CATSRGGTDTQYF. The CDR3 DNA sequence: TGTGCCACCAGCAGAGGCGGCACAGATACGCAGTATTTT.

This clone was seen a handful of times. The chain joins TRBV5-6 to TRBJ2-7; 7 bases line up with TRBD1. The germline CDR1 and CDR2 sequences are SGHDT and YYEEEE. Trimming removed 5 bases from V and 1 base from J; junction bases left unmatched: 3. The CDR3 has 13 residues. CDR3: CASSPGQSYEQYF. CDR3 sequence (DNA): TGTGCCAGCAGTCCGGGACAGTCCTACGAGCAGTACTTC. The variable domain in full, completed from reference TRBV5-6 and TRBJ2-7, reads DAGVTQSPTHLIKTRGQQVTLRCSPKSGHDTVSWYQQALGQGPQFIFQYYEEEERQRGNFPDRFSGHQFPNYSSELNVNALLLGDSALYLCASSPGQSYEQYFGPGTRLTVT.

This clone was seen just once. The chain recombines TRBV19 with TRBJ1-2; 12 nucleotides align to TRBD1. The V segment lost 6 bases and the J segment 3 bases; nucleotides outside the gene matches: 8. Germline V gives CDR1 LNHDA, CDR2 SQIVND (reference sequence). There are 16 residues in the CDR3. The CDR3 coding sequence is TGTGCCAGTAGGCTGACCGGGACAGGGGGCGACTATGGCTACACCTTC. Translating it yields CASRLTGTGGDYGYTF.

V usage is TRBV21-1 and J usage is TRBJ1-1; TRBD1 is the table's D call and was not checked against the DNA. TRBV21-1 is a pseudogene locus. CDR3 length equals 15 residues. CDR3 region: CASSKGVTGNTEAFF. The CDR3 DNA sequence: TGTGCCAGCAGCAAAGGGGTGACAGGGAACACTGAAGCTTTCTTT.

The chain employs TRBV19 and TRBJ1-5; TRBD1 matches 7 bases. Germline CDR1 is LNHDA and CDR2 is SQIVND (reference sequence). Trimming took 5 bases from V and 5 from J; bases not matched to a gene: 9. CDR3 length: 15 amino acids. CDR3 sequence: CASSPPTGEYQPQHF. The CDR3 DNA sequence: TGTGCCAGTAGTCCACCTACAGGGGAGTATCAGCCCCAGCATTTT.

This chain links TRBV5-1 with TRBJ2-3; 8 positions agree with TRBD2. Per the germline V gene, CDR1 is SGHRS and CDR2 is YFSETQ. This CDR3 comprises 19 residues. V lost 2 bases and J lost 0; bases outside the gene matches: 14. CDR3 residues: CASSLVGIAGSGSTDTQYF. The CDR3, as DNA: TGCGCCAGCAGCTTAGTAGGCATAGCGGGAAGTGGTAGCACAGATACGCAGTATTTT. Drawing the rest from reference TRBV5-1 and TRBJ2-3, the complete variable domain is KAGVTQTPRYLIKTRGQQVTLSCSPISGHRSVSWYQQTPGQGLQFLFEYFSETQRNKGNFPGRFSGRQFSNSRSEMNVSTLELGDSALYLCASSLVGIAGSGSTDTQYFGPGTRLTVL.

The chain carries TRBV5-6 and TRBJ2-7; maybe TRBD2 (6 bases). V was trimmed by 1 base and J by 4 bases, leaving 9 bases between them. Germline values: CDR1 SGHDT, CDR2 YYEEEE. This CDR3 has 13 amino acids. The CDR3 here is CASSLNSGYEQYF. In DNA, the CDR3 is TGTGCCAGCAGCTTGAATAGCGGTTACGAGCAGTACTTC.

This rearrangement joins TRBV5-1 to TRBJ2-7, with 11 bases fitting TRBD2. After removal of 4 bases from V and 2 bases from J, the junction contained 11 bases not matched to a gene. Germline V lookup: CDR1 SGHRS, CDR2 YFSETQ. CDR3 length: 17 amino acids. In DNA form, the CDR3 reads TGCGCCAGCAGCGCCAGACTAGCGGGGCCACTGACCTACGAGCAGTACTTC. Residues: CASSARLAGPLTYEQYF.

This clone was observed a single time. This chain connects TRBV19 to TRBJ1-6; TRBD1 agrees at 9 bases. The V segment lost 5 bases and the J segment 8 bases; nucleotides outside the gene matches: 7. Germline-derived CDR1 and CDR2 are LNHDA and SQIVND (reference sequence). The CDR3 is 15 amino acids. CDR3: CASSEPGQGDSPLHF. The CDR3 DNA reads TGTGCCAGTAGTGAACCGGGACAGGGTGATTCACCCCTCCACTTT.

The V call is TRBV19, the J call TRBJ2-1; 9 bases are shared with TRBD2. V lost 10 bases to trimming and J lost 6 bases; unmatched junction nucleotides: 10. There are 14 residues in the CDR3. Per germline, CDR1 LNHDA and CDR2 SQIVND (reference sequence). The CDR3 region is CATGLAGALNEQFF. The CDR3, as DNA: TGTGCCACAGGGTTAGCGGGGGCCCTCAATGAGCAGTTCTTC.

V is TRBV5-1 and J is TRBJ1-5; D uncertain. V lost 1 base to trimming and J lost 7 bases, with 9 bases between them. There are 13 residues in the CDR3. Germline CDR1 reads SGHRS; CDR2 reads YFSETQ. The CDR3 DNA reads as TGCGCCAGCAGCTTGTCGGGTTCACAGCCCCAGCATTTT. This encodes CASSLSGSQPQHF. Full variable domain (rest looked up from reference TRBV5-1 and TRBJ1-5): KAGVTQTPRYLIKTRGQQVTLSCSPISGHRSVSWYQQTPGQGLQFLFEYFSETQRNKGNFPGRFSGRQFSNSRSEMNVSTLELGDSALYLCASSLSGSQPQHFGDGTRLSIL.

The genes are TRBV13 and TRBJ1-1; D perhaps matches TRBD1 (5 bases). This CDR3 comprises 13 residues. Between the trimmed V and J ends, which lost 3 bases and 5 bases, there was a span of 10 bases. CDR1 and CDR2 (germline): PRHDT, FYEKMQ (reference sequence). The CDR3 reads CASSFVRGTEAFF. The CDR3 DNA reads as TGTGCCAGCAGCTTCGTAAGGGGTACTGAAGCTTTCTTT.

This clone has just a few counts. A read error may account for a junction end that differs from germline. The V and J genes are TRBV7-7 and TRBJ2-7; 12 positions agree with TRBD1. Per germline, CDR1 SSHAT and CDR2 FNYEAQ (reference sequence). This CDR3 contains 16 residues. The DNA of the CDR3 is TGTGCTAGCAGCTTGCGGCCGGGACAGGGGGCCAACGAGCAGTACTTC. This codes for CASSLRPGQGANEQYF.

In regard to this clone: Germline and junction disagree at one end, which may indicate a read error. This chain uses TRBV19 with TRBJ1-2, with D unclear. Germline-derived CDR1 and CDR2 are LNHDA and SQIVND (reference sequence). The CDR3 runs to 15 residues. DNA for the CDR3: TGTGCCAGTAGTATAGATCTGGCTATGGGCTATGGCTACCCCTTC. Protein product: CASSIDLAMGYGYPF.

This clone appeared once. The gene calls are TRBV5-6 and TRBJ2-5; 10 bases map to TRBD2. Germline CDR1 reads SGHDT; CDR2 reads YYEEEE. This CDR3 has 15 residues. The ends lost 2 bases at V and 4 bases at J; junction bases unmatched: 5. CDR3: CASSLRAGGPETQYF. CDR3 sequence (DNA): TGTGCCAGCAGCTTACGAGCGGGGGGGCCAGAGACCCAGTACTTC.

J is TRBJ2-3 and V is TRBV30; the D gene is possibly TRBD1 (6 bases). Trimming pared 4 bases from V and 4 bases from J, leaving 15 bases between. The germline gives CDR1 GTSNPN, CDR2 SVGIG (reference sequence). CDR3 length: 14 residues. CDR3 region: CAWTQGLVPDTQYF. The CDR3 coding sequence is TGTGCCTGGACTCAGGGGTTGGTCCCAGATACGCAGTATTTT.